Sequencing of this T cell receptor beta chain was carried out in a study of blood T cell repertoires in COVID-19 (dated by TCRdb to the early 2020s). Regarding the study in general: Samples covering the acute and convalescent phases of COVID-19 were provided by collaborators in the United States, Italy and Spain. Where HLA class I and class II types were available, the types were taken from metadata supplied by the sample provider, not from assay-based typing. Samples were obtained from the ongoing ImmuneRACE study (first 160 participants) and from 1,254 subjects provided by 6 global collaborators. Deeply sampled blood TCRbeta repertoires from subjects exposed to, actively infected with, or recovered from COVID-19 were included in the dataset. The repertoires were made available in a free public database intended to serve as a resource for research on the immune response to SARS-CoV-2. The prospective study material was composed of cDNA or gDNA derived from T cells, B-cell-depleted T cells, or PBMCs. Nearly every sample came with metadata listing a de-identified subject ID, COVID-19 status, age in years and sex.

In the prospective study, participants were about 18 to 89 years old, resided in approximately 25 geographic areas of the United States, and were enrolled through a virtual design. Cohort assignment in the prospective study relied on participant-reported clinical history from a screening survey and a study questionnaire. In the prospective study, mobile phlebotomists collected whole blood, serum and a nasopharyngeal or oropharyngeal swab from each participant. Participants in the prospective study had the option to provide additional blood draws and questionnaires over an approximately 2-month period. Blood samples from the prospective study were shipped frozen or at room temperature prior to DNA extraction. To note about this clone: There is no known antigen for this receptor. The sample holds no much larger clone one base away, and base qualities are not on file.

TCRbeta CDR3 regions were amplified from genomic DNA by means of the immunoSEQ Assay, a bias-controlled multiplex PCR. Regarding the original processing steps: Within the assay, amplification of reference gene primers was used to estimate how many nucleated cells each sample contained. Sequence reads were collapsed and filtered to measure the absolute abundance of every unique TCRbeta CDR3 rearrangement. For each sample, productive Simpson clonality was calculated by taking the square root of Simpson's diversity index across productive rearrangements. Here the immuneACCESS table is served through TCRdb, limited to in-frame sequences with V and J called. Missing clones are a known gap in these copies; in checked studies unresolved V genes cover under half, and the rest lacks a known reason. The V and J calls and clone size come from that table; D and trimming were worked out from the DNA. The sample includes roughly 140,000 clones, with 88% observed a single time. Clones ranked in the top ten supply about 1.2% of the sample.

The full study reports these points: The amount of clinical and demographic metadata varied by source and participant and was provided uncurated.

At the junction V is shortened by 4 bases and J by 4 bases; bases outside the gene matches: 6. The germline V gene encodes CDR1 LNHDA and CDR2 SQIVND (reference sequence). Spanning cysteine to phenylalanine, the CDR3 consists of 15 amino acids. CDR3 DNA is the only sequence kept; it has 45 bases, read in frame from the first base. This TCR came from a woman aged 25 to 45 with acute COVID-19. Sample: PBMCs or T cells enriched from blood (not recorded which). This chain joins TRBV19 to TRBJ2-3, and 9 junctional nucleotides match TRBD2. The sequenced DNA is TGTGCCAGTAGTAGATGGTCTAGCGGGGCAGATACGCAGTATTTT. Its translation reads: CASSRWSSGADTQYF.